This TCR beta chain was sequenced during a study of blood T cell repertoires in COVID-19. J gave up 7 bases and V 6 bases, and 7 bases lay outside the gene matches. Germline V gene sequence: CDR1 MNHEY, CDR2 SVGAGI. The length of the CDR3 is 13 residues. Profiled with immunoSEQ multiplex PCR; TCRdb holds only in-frame clones, not every one. The sample yields 40,000 to 50,000 clones, 70% to 85% seen once. This sequence was found in a human donor in a cohort sampled during active COVID-19. The V call is TRBV6-5, the J call TRBJ1-2; 8 bases match TRBD1. The sequencing sample was made of peripheral blood. The chain's CDR3 is CASSEDRVLGYTF. In nucleotides, the CDR3 is TGTGCCAGCAGCGAGGACAGGGTGCTTGGCTACACCTTC.